The T cell receptor (beta chain) described here comes from a study of cytomegalovirus exposure and HLA in healthy donors. PCR employed 60 Vbeta and 13 Jbeta primers. Repertoires were generated with immunoSEQ multiplex PCR, while TCRdb's copy carries only in-frame clones and drops some. The table shows 100,000 or so clones, with around four fifths occurring only once. Trimming cost V 4 bases and J 1 base, with 13 bases left between them. From germline, CDR1 is LNHDA and CDR2 SQIVND (reference sequence). This CDR3 is 16 amino acids long. This clonotype originated in a middle-aged woman in good health and CMV-seropositive. The chain employs TRBV19 and TRBJ2-2; D call uncertain. The sequenced sample was PBMCs. Written as DNA, the CDR3 is TGTGCCAGTAGTACCAATAACTTCATGAACACCGGGGAGCTGTTTTTT. Its translation: CASSTNNFMNTGELFF.